One T cell receptor (beta chain) is described in this entry. This sample is drawn from a study of blood T cell repertoires in COVID-19. Trimming shortened V by 6 bases and J by 3 bases, and 17 bases separated the two germline ends. Germline V gene data show CDR1 as SGHTA and CDR2 as FQGNSA. This CDR3 is built from 16 residues. Data came from immunoSEQ multiplex PCR; TCRdb stores just in-frame clones and leaves some out. There are more than 250,000 clones in the sample; more than 90% occur only once, and about 18% lies in the top ten. This study enrolled people aged about 18 to 100 from about two dozen US geographic areas.

The chain couples TRBV7-2 to TRBJ2-2, with D unclear. The TCR was taken from a woman under 40 who had recovered from COVID-19. The sample comprised PBMCs or T cells enriched from blood (not recorded which). The CDR3 DNA is TGTGCCAGCAGACGCGAGGTGACGGCGGACACCGGGGAGCTGTTTTTT. Translated, it gives CASRREVTADTGELFF.